This TCR beta chain was recovered during a study of blood T cells in healthy people across ages. A sample-barcoded 5' primer and a J-beta primer mix were used in a second PCR of about 6 to 12 cycles. Each CDR3 protein is one row after TCRdb ran MiXCR on the 5' RACE reads. The repertoire holds 850,000 to 1,300,000 distinct CDR3 sequences, with more than 40% as singletons. This clonotype was counted only a few times. Antigen: not known. Whole-study results and caveats: Strong correlation existed between TCR beta diversity and naive T cell percentage. Greater diversity and more naive CD4+ cells were seen in long-lived donors than in aged donors. Using unsorted PBMCs precluded a conclusive naive versus antigen-experienced comparison. The study regarded diversity estimates from one million T cells as underestimates.

Material for sequencing was blood. This clonotype was obtained from a woman aged 60 to 75 in good health.

DNA of the CDR3: TGTGCCAGCAGTGTTTACGGGACAGCACAAGAGACCCAGTACTTC. Its protein is CASSVYGTAQETQYF. The chain links TRBV25-1 to TRBJ2-5; 7 bases line up with TRBD1. This CDR3 has 15 residues. Trimming at V came to 4 bases and at J to 2 bases, leaving 7 bases not matched to a gene. Per the germline V gene, CDR1 is MGHDK and CDR2 is SYGVNS.